This TCR beta chain was sequenced during a study of blood T cell repertoires in COVID-19. The V and J ends lost 5 bases and 0 bases, in that order; junction bases with no gene match: 8. The CDR3 sequence is 18 residues long. Germline V gene lookup returns CDR1 MNHEY and CDR2 SVGEGT. The repertoire was sequenced with immunoSEQ multiplex PCR; TCRdb's copy has only in-frame clones and lacks some. The sample has 150,000 to 200,000 clones, 84% seen once; the top ten hold about 8.6%. Self-reported history from a screening survey and questionnaire set each donor's cohort. The origin of this receptor is a woman aged 45 to 65 who had recovered from COVID-19. Sequencing input: PBMCs or T cells enriched from blood (not recorded which). The V call is TRBV6-2 or TRBV6-3, the J call TRBJ1-5, with 12 positions matching TRBD1. CDR3 DNA sequence: TGTGCCAGCAGTCGCGGGACAGGGGGCTCTTATAGCAATCAGCCCCAGCATTTT. This codes for CASSRGTGGSYSNQPQHF.